A single sample gave rise to the 13 T cell receptor beta chains below, sequenced in a study of T cells in Graves' hyperthyroidism and ophthalmopathy. TCR beta CDR3 sequences were amplified from RNA transcripts. With the HTBI primer set, the TCR CDR3 went through a first round of RT-PCR. TCRdb re-derived calls from the multiplex PCR reads in MiXCR, one entry per CDR3 protein. The table has 350,000 or so distinct CDR3 sequences, 15% to 20% seen once. Sequenced material: blood. These receptor sequences come from a woman between 40 and 50 years old with Graves' ophthalmopathy.

For this clonotype: A read error may explain this, as a much larger clone is one base away. J is TRBJ2-2 and V is TRBV7-3; 10 bases are a match to TRBD2. Germline V lookup: CDR1 SGHTA, CDR2 FQGTGA. The CDR3 spans 15 residues. The CDR3 nucleotides read TGTGCCAGCAGCTCTAGCGGGAGAAGGCCCGGGGAGCCGTTTTTT. Protein product: CASSSSGRRPGEPFF.

This clonotype was seen repeatedly, ten times or more. V gene TRBV27 combines with J gene TRBJ2-7; D gene unclear. CDR3 length: 14 residues. V was trimmed by 4 bases and J by 4 bases, leaving 14 bases between them. Germline values: CDR1 MNHEY, CDR2 SMNVEV (reference sequence). In DNA form, the CDR3 reads TGTGCCAGCAGTTCCACCGGGCTACCATACGAGCAGTACTTC. Protein product: CASSSTGLPYEQYF.

This clonotype was observed many times. This chain uses TRBV27 with TRBJ1-1; D is perhaps TRBD1 (6 bases). CDR3 size: 15 residues. Per the germline V gene, CDR1 is MNHEY and CDR2 is SMNVEV (reference sequence). The V end lost 1 base, the J end lost 3 bases, and 12 bases lay between the germline ends. The CDR3 is CASSLYAGVDTEAFF. CDR3 in DNA: TGTGCCAGCAGTTTATATGCAGGGGTGGACACTGAAGCTTTCTTT.

This clonotype has only a few counts. J is TRBJ1-1 and V is TRBV29-1, with 7 bases fitting TRBD1. The CDR3 is made up of 14 amino acids. Trimming at V came to 4 bases and at J to 5 bases, leaving 10 bases not matched to a gene. Germline CDR1 SQVTM, CDR2 ANQGSEA. The CDR3 bases are TGCAGCGTTGGAGGTAGGGGGCAGGGGACTGAAGCTTTCTTT. The encoded protein is CSVGGRGQGTEAFF.

This clonotype showed up many times. The V gene is TRBV29-1, the J gene TRBJ1-2; 9 bases are a match to TRBD1. With V trimmed by 3 bases and J by 8 bases, 4 bases remained unmatched. Germline CDR1 is SQVTM and CDR2 is ANQGSEA. The CDR3 is 12 amino acids. CDR3 loop: CSVDWTGEGYTF. In DNA, the CDR3 is TGCAGCGTTGATTGGACAGGGGAAGGCTACACCTTC. The whole variable domain, filled in from reference TRBV29-1 and TRBJ1-2, reads SAVISQKPSRDICQRGTSLTIQCQVDSQVTMMFWYRQQPGQSLTLIATANQGSEATYESGFVIDKFPISRPNLTFSTLTVSNMSPEDSSIYLCSVDWTGEGYTFGSGTRLTVV.

This clonotype was counted many times. The genes are TRBV9 and TRBJ1-1; 8 nucleotides line up with TRBD1. This CDR3 contains 16 residues. The germline V gene has CDR1 SGDLS and CDR2 YYNGEE. V shed 0 bases and J 7 bases; nucleotides not matched to a gene: 11. The CDR3 region is CASSVAPGTGGDEAFF. The CDR3 DNA follows: TGTGCCAGCAGCGTAGCCCCTGGGACAGGCGGGGATGAAGCTTTCTTT.

At least ten counts were recorded for this clonotype. The chain joins TRBV6-5 to TRBJ2-7, with D hard to call. Germline CDR1 reads MNHEY; CDR2 reads SVGAGI. This CDR3 is built from 15 residues. Between the trimmed V and J ends, which lost 2 bases and 0 bases, there was a span of 11 bases. The CDR3 nucleotides are TGTGCCAGCAGTTACGGCCAGGTTACCTCCTACGAGCAGTACTTC. Its protein is CASSYGQVTSYEQYF.

The V call is TRBV7-6, the J call TRBJ2-2; TRBD2 matches 11 bases. CDR1 is SGHVS, CDR2 FNYEAQ, per germline. The CDR3 runs to 15 residues. J was trimmed by 6 bases and V by 8 bases; bases with no gene match: 8. The CDR3 nucleotides read TGTGCCAGCCAGTCCCTAGCGGGAGGATCCGGGGAGCTGTTTTTT. Amino acids: CASQSLAGGSGELFF.

Concerning this clonotype: One end of the junction fails to match germline, which may point to a read error. The chain carries TRBV20-1 and TRBJ1-5, with D hard to call. Per germline, CDR1 DFQATT and CDR2 SNEGSKA (reference sequence). This CDR3 has 15 amino acids. The CDR3 here is CSARRAVRIYQPQRF. DNA for the CDR3: TGCAGTGCTAGACGCGCTGTCAGAATATATCAGCCCCAGCGTTTT.

The rearrangement joins TRBV5-1 to TRBJ1-3; no clear D gene. Trimming cost V 1 base and J 3 bases, with 5 bases left between them. The CDR3 length is 13 residues. Germline V gene sequence: CDR1 SGHRS, CDR2 YFSETQ. CDR3 DNA: TGCGCCAGCAGCTTGCTCCTTGGAAACACCATATATTTT. Its translation: CASSLLLGNTIYF.

This clonotype showed up many times. The chain has TRBV28 and TRBJ2-5, with D tentatively TRBD2 (6 bases). V was pared by 2 bases and J by 9 bases, with 13 bases between. CDR3 length: 13 amino acids. Germline assignment: CDR1 MDHEN and CDR2 SYDVKM. In nucleotides, the CDR3 is TGTGCCAGCAGTTTAAGCGGGTGGGGGGCCCAGTACTTC. Its translation is CASSLSGWGAQYF.

The rearrangement uses TRBV12-3 or TRBV12-4 and TRBJ1-2; 7 positions agree with TRBD1. CDR3 length: 15 amino acids. V lost 2 bases and J lost 1; bases outside the gene matches: 4. Here the CDR3 reads CASSLYRDSNYGYTF. The CDR3 nucleotides read TGTGCCAGCAGTTTATATCGGGACAGTAACTATGGCTACACCTTC.

This clonotype was picked up many times. The V gene is TRBV18, the J gene TRBJ2-2; TRBD2 aligns across 7 bases. The CDR3 has 15 residues. V was pared by 4 bases and J by 3 bases, with 5 bases of the junction left unmatched. Per germline, CDR1 KGHSH and CDR2 LQKENI. The CDR3 region is CASSQRAGDTGELFF. The CDR3 DNA sequence: TGTGCCAGCTCACAGCGGGCGGGGGACACCGGGGAGCTGTTTTTT.